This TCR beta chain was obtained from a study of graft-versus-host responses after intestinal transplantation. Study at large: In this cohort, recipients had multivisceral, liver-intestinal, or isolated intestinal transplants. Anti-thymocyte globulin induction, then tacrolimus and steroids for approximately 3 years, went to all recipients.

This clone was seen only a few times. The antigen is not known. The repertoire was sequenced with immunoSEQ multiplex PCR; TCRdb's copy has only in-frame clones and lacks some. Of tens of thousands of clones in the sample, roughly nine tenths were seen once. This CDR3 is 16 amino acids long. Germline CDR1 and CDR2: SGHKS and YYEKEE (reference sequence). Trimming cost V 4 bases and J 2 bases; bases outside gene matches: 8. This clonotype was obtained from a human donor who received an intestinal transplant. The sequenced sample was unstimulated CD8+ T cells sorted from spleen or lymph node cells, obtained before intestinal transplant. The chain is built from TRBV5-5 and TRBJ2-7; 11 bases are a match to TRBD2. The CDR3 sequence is CASSGAETSGTYEQYF. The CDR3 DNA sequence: TGTGCCAGCAGCGGGGCCGAGACTAGCGGGACCTACGAGCAGTACTTC.